This T cell receptor beta chain was captured by sequencing in a study of blood T cells in healthy people across ages. This clonotype showed up just a few times. The V gene's germline CDR1 is SGHTA and CDR2 FQGNSA. CDR3 length: 16 residues. The V end lost 5 bases, the J end lost 0 bases, and 14 bases lay between the germline ends. Next came a second PCR, run for about 7 to 12 cycles, which used a sample-barcoded 5' primer along with a J-beta primer mix. TCRdb recomputed calls from the 5' RACE reads with MiXCR, one row per CDR3 protein. This table has over 1,500,000 distinct CDR3 sequences, roughly 43% appearing once.

Sequenced sample: blood. This clonotype was obtained from a human donor in good health. V usage is TRBV7-2 and J usage is TRBJ2-1; tentatively, D is TRBD2 (5 bases). The CDR3 DNA follows: TGTGCCAGCAGCCAGTTGCTAGGGAGCTCCTACAATGAGCAGTTCTTC. Protein sequence: CASSQLLGSSYNEQFF.